The 16 T cell receptor beta chains given below trace back to one sample, sequenced in a study of blood T cell repertoires in COVID-19. Profiled with immunoSEQ multiplex PCR; TCRdb holds only in-frame clones, not every one. The sample records roughly 86,000 clones, over 75% being singletons. Sequenced: peripheral blood. The origin of the receptors is a woman between 70 and 85 years old with acute or convalescent COVID-19.

This chain uses TRBV24-1 with TRBJ2-3; 14 bases line up with TRBD2. This CDR3 region has 19 residues. The J segment lost 6 bases and the V segment lost 3 bases, leaving 13 bases of the junction unmatched. Germline V gene data show CDR1 as KGHDR and CDR2 as SFDVKD. The CDR3 region has the DNA TGTGCCACCAGTGATGCCGGGACTAGCGGGGGATCGGCGTGGGATACGCAGTATTTT. The encoded protein is CATSDAGTSGGSAWDTQYF.

The chain couples TRBV5-1 to TRBJ2-2; D is possibly TRBD2 (6 bases). The ends were cut back, 0 bases at V and 4 bases at J, with 13 bases in the middle. Germline V CDR1 and CDR2: SGHRS, YFSETQ. The CDR3 has 16 residues. CDR3 DNA: TGCGCCAGCAGCTTGGGGAGGGTTTACGGCACCGGGGAGCTGTTTTTT. Protein: CASSLGRVYGTGELFF.

This clone was detected only a few times. Other DNA sequences of this sample code for an identical CDR3. The rearrangement joins TRBV5-1 to TRBJ1-1, with a possible D match to TRBD1 (5 bases). The ends were cut back, 4 bases at V and 4 bases at J, with 8 bases in the middle. CDR1 and CDR2 from the germline V gene are SGHRS and YFSETQ. There are 12 residues in the CDR3. The CDR3, as DNA: TGCGCCAGCAGCCCCCAGGGCACTGAAGCTTTCTTT. Protein: CASSPQGTEAFF.

To note about this clone: One junction end does not reproduce the germline sequence, and a read error may be involved. In DNA form, the CDR3 reads TGTGCCAGCAGCCAGGGGACAGGGAGCATAGATACGCAGTATTTT. Its protein product is CASSQGTGSIDTQYF. V usage is TRBV5-4 and J usage is TRBJ2-3; 9 bases line up with TRBD1. There are 15 residues in the CDR3. In germline, CDR1 is SGHNT, CDR2 YYREEE (reference sequence).

V gene TRBV7-9 combines with J gene TRBJ1-4, with 7 positions matching TRBD1. CDR1 and CDR2 (germline): SEHNR, FQNEAQ (reference sequence). V lost 3 bases, J lost 4 bases, and 11 bases stayed unmatched. This CDR3 has 17 amino acids. The CDR3 bases are TGTGCCAGCAGCTTGATTAAAGCCGGGACAGATAATGAAAAACTGTTTTTT. This translates into CASSLIKAGTDNEKLFF. Full variable domain (missing parts from reference TRBV7-9 and TRBJ1-4): DTGVSQNPRHKITKRGQNVTFRCDPISEHNRLYWYRQTLGQGPEFLTYFQNEAQLEKSRLLSDRFSAERPKGSFSTLEIQRTEQGDSAMYLCASSLIKAGTDNEKLFFGSGTQLSVL.

The V call is TRBV5-1, the J call TRBJ1-1; a weak D match, TRBD1 (5 bases). V shed 2 bases and J shed 0 bases, with 20 bases lying between them. CDR1 is SGHRS, CDR2 YFSETQ, per germline. The CDR3 is 18 amino acids. The CDR3 region is CASSFQGTISVMNTEAFF. CDR3 DNA sequence: TGCGCCAGCAGCTTTCAGGGCACAATTTCGGTCATGAACACTGAAGCTTTCTTT. The entire variable domain, with the rest obtained from reference TRBV5-1 and TRBJ1-1, is as follows: KAGVTQTPRYLIKTRGQQVTLSCSPISGHRSVSWYQQTPGQGLQFLFEYFSETQRNKGNFPGRFSGRQFSNSRSEMNVSTLELGDSALYLCASSFQGTISVMNTEAFFGQGTRLTVV.

The gene calls are TRBV9 and TRBJ2-6; D gene uncertain. The CDR3 contains 15 residues. CDR1 is SGDLS, CDR2 YYNGEE, per germline. V gave up 3 bases and J gave up 0 bases, with 7 bases separating them. The CDR3 DNA reads as TGTGCCAGCAGCGGGGCGACCTCTGGGGCCAACGTCCTGACTTTC. This encodes CASSGATSGANVLTF.

The rearrangement links TRBV6-5 to TRBJ2-2; 8 nucleotides match TRBD2. The trim removed 3 bases at V and 3 bases at J, leaving 3 bases unmatched. The germline V gene has CDR1 MNHEY and CDR2 SVGAGI. This CDR3 is 15 amino acids long. CDR3 nucleotides: TGTGCCAGCAGTTATAGCGGGGCGTACACCGGGGAGCTGTTTTTT. This encodes CASSYSGAYTGELFF.

J is TRBJ1-6 and V is TRBV5-1; 11 nucleotides align to TRBD1. This CDR3 has 16 amino acids. The V segment lost 3 bases and the J segment 7 bases; nucleotides outside the gene matches: 6. Germline V gene sequence: CDR1 SGHRS, CDR2 YFSETQ. The DNA of the CDR3 is TGCGCCAGCAGCTCGGGACAGGGGGGTGGGAATTCACCCCTCCACTTT. It encodes CASSSGQGGGNSPLHF.

There are a few counts of this clone. The CDR3 is CASSPLSGQPQHF. In DNA form, the CDR3 reads TGTGCCAGCAGCCCACTAAGCGGTCAGCCCCAGCATTTT. The rearrangement joins TRBV3-1 (or the pseudogene TRBV3-2) to TRBJ1-5; D is unclear. CDR1 is LGHDT, CDR2 YNNKEL, per germline (reference sequence). The CDR3 spans 13 residues. Trimming cost V 4 bases and J 6 bases, with 10 bases left between them.

The chain is built from TRBV2 and TRBJ1-1, with D perhaps TRBD1 (6 bases). Germline lookup yields CDR1 SNHLY and CDR2 FYNNEI. This CDR3 spans 15 amino acids. Trimming took off 6 bases at V and 5 bases at J, with 19 bases between the two ends. The CDR3 region has the DNA TGTGCCAGCAGGGGACAAGACGCTCGAGGGACTGAAGCTTTCTTT. It is translated as CASRGQDARGTEAFF.

The rearrangement joins TRBV11-2 to TRBJ2-7; a possible D gene is TRBD2 (5 bases). Looked up from germline, CDR1 is SGHAT and CDR2 is FQNNGV. Trimming removed 2 bases from V and 2 bases from J, with 10 bases in between. The CDR3 length is 14 residues. CDR3 amino acids: CASSLFERAYEQYF. The CDR3 nucleotides read TGTGCCAGCAGCTTATTTGAGAGGGCCTACGAGCAGTACTTC.

The chain combines TRBV7-6 with TRBJ1-6, with D possibly being TRBD1 (6 bases). Trimming cost V 1 base and J 6 bases, with 13 bases left between them. Per germline, CDR1 SGHVS and CDR2 FNYEAQ. This CDR3 contains 16 residues. The CDR3 loop is CASSLGPQGSNSPLHF. The CDR3 nucleotides read TGTGCCAGCAGCTTAGGCCCACAGGGAAGTAATTCACCCCTCCACTTT. Drawing the rest from reference TRBV7-6 and TRBJ1-6, the complete variable domain is GAGVSQSPRYKVTKRGQDVALRCDPISGHVSLYWYRQALGQGPEFLTYFNYEAQQDKSGLPNDRFSAERPEGSISTLTIQRTEQRDSAMYRCASSLGPQGSNSPLHFGNGTRLTVT.

This chain connects TRBV9 to TRBJ1-1, with a tentative D call TRBD1 (5 bases). The CDR3 runs to 13 residues. V lost 3 bases and J lost 2, with 8 bases in between. Looked up from germline, CDR1 is SGDLS and CDR2 is YYNGEE. Written as DNA, the CDR3 is TGTGCCAGCAGCGGCCAGGGTAACACTGAAGCTTTCTTT. Residues: CASSGQGNTEAFF.

The gene calls are TRBV3-1 (or the pseudogene TRBV3-2) and TRBJ1-5, with 10 bases fitting TRBD1. Germline assignment: CDR1 LGHDT and CDR2 YNNKEL (reference sequence). V was pared by 3 bases and J by 5 bases, with 10 bases of the junction left unmatched. The CDR3 extends over 17 amino acids. The CDR3 DNA sequence: TGTGCCAGCAGCCAGGCCGGGACAGGGGATTGGGATCAGCCCCAGCATTTT. It yields the protein CASSQAGTGDWDQPQHF.

V gene TRBV6-5 combines with J gene TRBJ1-1; 7 bases line up with TRBD1. Germline V gives CDR1 MNHEY, CDR2 SVGAGI. This CDR3 contains 13 residues. V lost 6 bases and J lost 6; bases outside the gene matches: 7. In nucleotides, the CDR3 is TGTGCCAGCAGAACAGGGGTTGCGGCTGAAGCTTTCTTT. Translating it yields CASRTGVAAEAFF.